This paragraph reports one T cell receptor (beta chain). Authors' data handling: Amplification from reference gene primers served as the basis for estimated nucleated cell counts. Only in-frame clones appear in the TCRdb table, and some are missing; sequencing was by immunoSEQ multiplex PCR. V and J calls and clone size follow that table, whereas D and trimming were derived from the DNA. Here the sample spans roughly 86,000 clones, about 85% being singletons. This record comes from a study of blood T cell repertoires in COVID-19. The wider study: Researchers got acute and convalescent COVID-19 samples from the United States, Italy and Spain. T cells, B-cell-depleted T cells, or PBMCs supplied cDNA or gDNA.

This CDR3 is built from 15 residues. V trimming: 5 bases; J trimming: 2 bases; junction bases outside the gene matches: 5. The germline CDR1 and CDR2 sequences are SGHAT and FQNNGV. During active infection, Seattle patients enrolled and were then monitored through disease. The V gene is TRBV11-2, the J gene TRBJ2-1; 8 bases agree with TRBD2. Sequencing used peripheral blood. The sequence was obtained from a woman aged 80 or over with COVID-19, enrolled during active disease. The CDR3 spells CASSPRLAPYNEQFF. The DNA for the CDR3 is TGTGCCAGCAGCCCAAGACTAGCGCCCTACAATGAGCAGTTCTTC.